One sample yielded the 8 T cell receptor beta chains listed below, sequenced in a study of metastatic and nonmetastatic thyroid tumors. TCRdb re-clonotyped the PCR reads through MiXCR. The sample shows more than 8,500 clones, approximately 11% of them seen only once. Before thyroid surgery, none of the patients had received any treatment. Sequenced: tumor tissue. These receptors were obtained from a female donor with papillary thyroid cancer or a benign thyroid nodule (not recorded which). Some clones in this sample may be carry-over from other donors' samples.

This clone was counted ten times or more. This chain connects TRBV5-6 to TRBJ1-1; no firm D call. Germline lookup yields CDR1 SGHDT and CDR2 YYEEEE. The CDR3 covers 11 residues. V was trimmed by 3 bases and J by 3 bases, leaving 3 bases between them. CDR3 DNA sequence: TGTGCCAGCAGCTCGGACACTGAAGCTTTCTTT. Amino acid sequence: CASSSDTEAFF.

This clone appeared many times. The chain joins TRBV5-6 to TRBJ1-6; TRBD1 might be the D (6 bases). CDR3 length: 15 residues. Trimming removed 2 bases from V and 8 bases from J, with 14 bases in between. Germline V gene data show CDR1 as SGHDT and CDR2 as YYEEEE. For the CDR3, the DNA is TGTGCCAGCAGCTTTACCCGGGACATGTATTCACCCCTCCACTTT. Translating it yields CASSFTRDMYSPLHF.

This clone was seen at least ten times. V gene TRBV25-1 combines with J gene TRBJ2-3; weak D call: TRBD1 (5 bases). The CDR3 runs 14 residues. CDR1 MGHDK and CDR2 SYGVNS come from the germline V gene. V was cut by 3 bases and J by 8 bases, with 15 bases left in between. CDR3 nucleotides: TGTGCCAGCAGTGACGCTGGGCAGGGCACTACGCAGTATTTT. Translating it yields CASSDAGQGTTQYF.

The J gene is TRBJ1-5, the V gene TRBV6-1, with 7 bases lining up with TRBD1. The CDR3 covers 16 residues. The trim removed 6 bases at V and 3 bases at J, leaving 11 bases unmatched. Germline-derived CDR1 and CDR2 are MNHNS and SASEGT. CDR3 bases: TGTGCCAGCAGGGCGAGGGGGGACAGCTCCAATCAGCCCCAGCATTTT. Its protein product is CASRARGDSSNQPQHF.

This clone was picked up many times. A read error may explain this, as a much larger clone is one base away. The V gene is TRBV14, the J gene TRBJ2-2, with D perhaps TRBD1 (6 bases). CDR1 SGHDN and CDR2 FVKESK come from the germline V gene. CDR3 size: 15 residues. The CDR3, as DNA: TGTGCCGGCAGCCAAGTATCAACAGGGACCGGGGAGCTGTTTTTT. This translates into CAGSQVSTGTGELFF. Complete variable domain (other parts from reference TRBV14 and TRBJ2-2): EAGVTQFPSHSVIEKGQTVTLRCDPISGHDNLYWYRRVMGKEIKFLLHFVKESKQDESGMPNNRFLAERTGGTYSTLKVQPAELEDSGVYFCAGSQVSTGTGELFFGEGSRLTVL.

Ten or more counts support this clone. With a much larger clone just one base away, this may be a read error. The chain is built from TRBV2 and TRBJ1-4, with D perhaps TRBD1 (5 bases). The length of the CDR3 is 14 residues. The ends were cut back, 8 bases at V and 7 bases at J, with 17 bases in the middle. Germline CDR1 is SNHLY and CDR2 is FYNNEI. The CDR3 loop is CASGVLGGGEKLFF. CDR3 bases: TGTGCCAGCGGTGTTTTGGGGGGGGGTGAAAAACTGTTTTTT.

The genes are TRBV2 and TRBJ2-7, with 7 nucleotides matching TRBD2. V gave up 1 base and J gave up 5 bases; unmatched junction bases: 17. Germline values: CDR1 SNHLY, CDR2 FYNNEI. CDR3 length: 18 residues. This CDR3 is CASSEEGLCGRAGDEQYV. The CDR3 bases are TGTGCCAGCAGTGAAGAGGGTTTGTGTGGGAGGGCCGGGGACGAGCAGTACGTC.

The chain joins TRBV6-5 to TRBJ2-4; 8 positions agree with TRBD1. Judging by the DNA end, TRBJ2-1 fits better; the J call may be wrong. The V gene's germline CDR1 is MNHEY and CDR2 SVGAGI. CDR3 size: 16 residues. In nucleotides, the CDR3 is TGTGCCAGCATTATTACATCCTGGCAGGGGGCCGGGGACCAGTTCTTC. Translating it yields CASIITSWQGAGDQFF.